Following are 25 T cell receptor beta chains from one sample sequenced in a study of blood T cell repertoires in COVID-19. Clones were sequenced by immunoSEQ multiplex PCR, and TCRdb holds only the in-frame ones, with some missing. The sample carries 350,000 to 450,000 clones, roughly nine tenths recorded once. The sequenced material came from PBMCs or T cells enriched from blood (not recorded which). Every receptor here comes from a woman aged 40-49 years who had been exposed to COVID-19.

This chain joins TRBV5-4 and TRBJ1-1; TRBD1 is a possible D gene (5 bases). Germline loops: CDR1 SGHNT, CDR2 YYREEE (reference sequence). There are 13 residues in the CDR3. The V gene lost 6 bases and the J gene lost 3 bases, with 12 bases spanning the gap. CDR3 coding DNA: TGTGCCAGCACCTCCGGGGGGTACACTGAAGCTTTCTTT. This codes for CASTSGGYTEAFF.

The gene calls are TRBV5-1 and TRBJ2-7; 7 bases agree with TRBD2. J lost 4 bases, V lost 0 bases, and 4 bases had no gene match. The CDR3 runs to 14 residues. Germline V CDR1 and CDR2: SGHRS, YFSETQ. In DNA form, the CDR3 reads TGCGCCAGCAGCTTGGATTGGGGAGGGTACGAGCAGTACTTC. Its translation: CASSLDWGGYEQYF.

CDR3 region: CASSFGRQGPNYGYTF. CDR3 nucleotide sequence: TGTGCCAGCAGCTTCGGTAGGCAGGGCCCTAACTATGGCTACACCTTC. V gene TRBV7-8 combines with J gene TRBJ1-2; a weak D match, TRBD1 (5 bases). This CDR3 region has 16 residues. The V and J ends lost 3 bases and 0 bases respectively, with 14 bases between them. Germline CDR1 reads SGHVS; CDR2 reads FQNEAQ.

The chain uses TRBV24-1 and TRBJ2-5, with D perhaps TRBD1 (6 bases). The length of the CDR3 is 14 residues. Germline CDR1 and CDR2: KGHDR and SFDVKD. The V end was cut by 4 bases, the J end by 5 bases, with 13 bases between. The CDR3, as DNA: TGTGCCACCAGTGACCCCGTCAGGGGTGAGACCCAGTACTTC. Its protein is CATSDPVRGETQYF.

This clone was recorded only once. Here the CDR3 DNA reads TGCAGCGTGGGGACTCTTAGAGGAGCTTTCTTT. Translating gives CSVGTLRGAFF. This chain links TRBV29-1 with TRBJ1-1; tentative D call: TRBD1 (5 bases). The CDR3 length is 11 residues. The ends were cut back, 6 bases at V and 10 bases at J, with 15 bases in the middle. CDR1 is SQVTM, CDR2 ANQGSEA, per germline.

V and J are TRBV5-1 and TRBJ1-2; a possible D gene is TRBD1 (5 bases). The CDR3 is made up of 19 amino acids. CDR1 and CDR2 (germline): SGHRS, YFSETQ. V lost 0 bases to trimming and J lost 0 bases, with 21 bases between them. The CDR3 reads CASSLEVTSGTIANYGYTF. The CDR3 DNA follows: TGCGCCAGCAGCTTGGAAGTAACCTCAGGGACTATAGCTAACTATGGCTACACCTTC.

The CDR3 loop is CASSFTGTGGFQPQHF. The DNA of the CDR3 is TGTGCCAGCAGCTTCACCGGGACAGGGGGCTTTCAGCCCCAGCATTTT. The V gene is TRBV7-2, the J gene TRBJ1-5, with 12 bases lining up with TRBD1. The CDR3 has 16 residues. Germline V gene data show CDR1 as SGHTA and CDR2 as FQGNSA. Unmatched junction bases numbered 6, after V lost 3 bases and J lost 6 bases.

The CDR3 reads CASSLRQVSYNEQFF. Here the CDR3 DNA reads TGTGCCAGCAGCTTAAGGCAGGTCTCCTACAATGAGCAGTTCTTC. The chain is built from TRBV7-3 and TRBJ2-1; D not certain. The CDR3 length is 15 residues. Germline CDR1 reads SGHTA; CDR2 reads FQGTGA. The V end was cut by 1 base, the J end by 0 bases, with 7 bases between.

The genes are TRBV10-3 and TRBJ1-5; D call uncertain. The CDR3 length is 13 residues. Germline CDR1 ENHRY, CDR2 SYGVKD. The V end lost 6 bases, the J end lost 3 bases, and 9 bases lay between the germline ends. CDR3 nucleotide sequence: TGTGCCATCAGATCACGCGACAATCAGCCCCAGCATTTT. Protein product: CAIRSRDNQPQHF.

The chain combines TRBV5-1 with TRBJ2-7, with D perhaps TRBD1 (5 bases). The V gene lost 5 bases and the J gene lost 6 bases, with 21 bases spanning the gap. Germline V gene sequence: CDR1 SGHRS, CDR2 YFSETQ. This CDR3 spans 15 amino acids. The CDR3 reads CASSVGHSEPREQYF. The CDR3 coding sequence is TGCGCCAGCAGTGTCGGACATTCTGAGCCACGCGAGCAGTACTTC.

The chain carries TRBV19 and TRBJ1-1; D uncertain. V gave up 3 bases and J gave up 1 base, with 12 bases separating them. This CDR3 region has 15 residues. CDR1 LNHDA and CDR2 SQIVND come from the germline V gene (reference sequence). For the CDR3, the DNA is TGTGCCAGTAGTATGCGGGTAGGGTGGAACACTGAAGCTTTCTTT. This translates into CASSMRVGWNTEAFF.

This rearrangement joins TRBV7-2 to TRBJ1-5; 7 bases fit TRBD1. Germline V gene sequence: CDR1 SGHTA, CDR2 FQGNSA. V was pared by 1 base and J by 4 bases, with 1 base of the junction left unmatched. The CDR3 consists of 14 residues. Written as DNA, the CDR3 is TGTGCCAGCAGCTTAGAACAGGGGAATCAGCCCCAGCATTTT. Translation gives CASSLEQGNQPQHF.

The chain carries TRBV5-4 and TRBJ1-6, with TRBD1 matching over 9 bases. The CDR3 runs to 15 residues. V shed 0 bases, J shed 9 bases, and the junction held 4 bases outside the gene matches. From germline, CDR1 is SGHNT and CDR2 YYREEE (reference sequence). CDR3 amino acids: CASSLGDRARSPLHF. CDR3 in DNA: TGTGCCAGCAGCTTGGGGGACAGGGCACGTTCACCCCTCCACTTT. Filled out from reference TRBV5-4 and TRBJ1-6, the complete variable domain reads ETGVTQSPTHLIKTRGQQVTLRCSSQSGHNTVSWYQQALGQGPQFIFQYYREEENGRGNFPPRFSGLQFPNYSSELNVNALELDDSALYLCASSLGDRARSPLHFGNGTRLTVT.

In its sample, this clone was seen once. The chain carries TRBV5-4 and TRBJ1-1, with unresolved D. Germline V lookup: CDR1 SGHNT, CDR2 YYREEE (reference sequence). V lost 6 bases and J 2 bases, leaving 17 bases between the germline ends. The CDR3 covers 15 residues. CDR3 DNA: TGTGCCAGCAAGCCCGGGTCGTCATATAACACTGAAGCTTTCTTT. It yields the protein CASKPGSSYNTEAFF.

This chain links TRBV5-6 with TRBJ2-2; 10 nucleotides agree with TRBD1. The CDR3 totals 15 residues. The V segment lost 4 bases and the J segment 4 bases; nucleotides outside the gene matches: 4. The germline CDR1 and CDR2 sequences are SGHDT and YYEEEE. The CDR3 region has the DNA TGTGCCAGCAGCCAGACAGGGGGCTTCACCGGGGAGCTGTTTTTT. Translating it yields CASSQTGGFTGELFF.

J is TRBJ1-5 and V is TRBV19; D is undetermined. The CDR3 sequence is 15 residues long. Looked up from germline, CDR1 is LNHDA and CDR2 is SQIVND (reference sequence). The V end lost 3 bases, the J end lost 3 bases, and 12 bases lay between the germline ends. The CDR3 loop reads CASSIERAYNQPQHF. The CDR3 coding sequence is TGTGCCAGTAGTATCGAGCGGGCCTACAATCAGCCCCAGCATTTT.

The CDR3 is CASTRPRTASYEQYF. As DNA, the CDR3 is TGTGCCAGTACCAGGCCTCGGACAGCCTCCTACGAGCAGTACTTC. The chain joins TRBV19 to TRBJ2-7; a weak D match, TRBD1 (6 bases). Between the trimmed V and J ends, which lost 7 bases and 0 bases, there was a span of 16 bases. CDR1 is LNHDA, CDR2 SQIVND, per germline (reference sequence). The CDR3 has 15 residues. Full variable domain (remainder filled in from reference TRBV19 and TRBJ2-7): DGGITQSPKYLFRKEGQNVTLSCEQNLNHDAMYWYRQDPGQGLRLIYYSQIVNDFQKGDIAEGYSVSREKKESFPLTVTSAQKNPTAFYLCASTRPRTASYEQYFGPGTRLTVT.

The gene calls are TRBV6-5 and TRBJ2-2; D might be TRBD2 (6 bases). CDR3 length equals 14 residues. The germline V gene encodes CDR1 MNHEY and CDR2 SVGAGI. Trimming stripped 6 bases from V and 0 bases from J, with 8 bases between. Here the CDR3 DNA reads TGTGCCAGCAGCTGGGACTCGAACACCGGGGAGCTGTTTTTT. Its protein product is CASSWDSNTGELFF.

As concerns this clone: Other nucleotide sequences in the sample specify the same CDR3. The rearrangement uses TRBV5-1 and TRBJ1-2; TRBD1 matches at 7 bases. The CDR3 totals 14 residues. The germline V gene encodes CDR1 SGHRS and CDR2 YFSETQ. V lost 0 bases, J lost 4 bases, and 3 bases stayed unmatched. CDR3 protein: CASSLGQGSYGYTF. The CDR3 DNA is TGCGCCAGCAGCTTGGGACAGGGAAGCTATGGCTACACCTTC.

This chain links TRBV29-1 with TRBJ2-3; 9 bases align to TRBD1. After removal of 0 bases from V and 4 bases from J, the junction contained 2 bases not matched to a gene. In germline, CDR1 is SQVTM, CDR2 ANQGSEA. The CDR3 contains 14 residues. CDR3 in amino acids: CSVEDNRGPDTQYF. In nucleotides, the CDR3 is TGCAGCGTTGAAGATAACAGGGGGCCAGATACGCAGTATTTT.

The chain has TRBV5-1 and TRBJ1-1; tentatively, D is TRBD1 (5 bases). The CDR3 is 16 amino acids. Germline V gene sequence: CDR1 SGHRS, CDR2 YFSETQ. V lost 5 bases and J 4 bases, leaving 21 bases between the germline ends. CDR3 sequence reads: CASSSAAGPGGTEAFF. The CDR3 bases are TGCGCCAGCAGTTCCGCCGCGGGGCCCGGCGGCACTGAAGCTTTCTTT. The full variable domain, completed using reference TRBV5-1 and TRBJ1-1, is KAGVTQTPRYLIKTRGQQVTLSCSPISGHRSVSWYQQTPGQGLQFLFEYFSETQRNKGNFPGRFSGRQFSNSRSEMNVSTLELGDSALYLCASSSAAGPGGTEAFFGQGTRLTVV.

The chain employs TRBV2 and TRBJ2-3, with D possibly matching TRBD2 (6 bases). This CDR3 spans 13 amino acids. From germline, CDR1 is SNHLY and CDR2 FYNNEI. Trimming took off 3 bases at V and 5 bases at J, with 9 bases between the two ends. In nucleotides, the CDR3 is TGTGCCAGCAGTGACTGGGGGGTAGATACGCAGTATTTT. Amino acids: CASSDWGVDTQYF.

The table lists this clone with a count of one. The rearrangement links TRBV1 to TRBJ2-1; the table's D call, TRBD1, has no DNA check behind it. TRBV1 is termed a pseudogene. The CDR3 extends over 13 amino acids. CDR3 sequence reads: CTSSQRQGDEQFF. The CDR3 DNA reads TGCACCAGCAGCCAACGACAGGGGGATGAGCAGTTCTTC.

This clone was found once. This chain connects TRBV7-9 to TRBJ1-4; D not certain. The germline CDR1 and CDR2 sequences are SEHNR and FQNEAQ (reference sequence). This CDR3 spans 15 amino acids. V lost 4 bases and J lost 2, with 11 bases in between. CDR3 loop: CASSYSGSTNEKLFF. CDR3 bases: TGTGCCAGCAGCTATTCGGGTTCCACTAATGAAAAACTGTTTTTT. The entire variable domain, with the rest obtained from reference TRBV7-9 and TRBJ1-4, is as follows: DTGVSQNPRHKITKRGQNVTFRCDPISEHNRLYWYRQTLGQGPEFLTYFQNEAQLEKSRLLSDRFSAERPKGSFSTLEIQRTEQGDSAMYLCASSYSGSTNEKLFFGSGTQLSVL.

The chain couples TRBV30 to TRBJ2-1; 10 nucleotides align to TRBD1. The CDR3 consists of 15 residues. Germline V gives CDR1 GTSNPN, CDR2 SVGIG (reference sequence). Germline trimming cut 0 bases from V and 4 bases from J; bases unmatched to any gene: 3. Here the CDR3 DNA reads TGTGCCTGGAGTGTAAAGGACAGGGGGTACAATGAGCAGTTCTTC. Encoded protein: CAWSVKDRGYNEQFF.